This T cell receptor beta chain was identified in a study of technical replicates of blood from a handful of donors. Generated by immunoSEQ multiplex PCR, the TCRdb table keeps only in-frame clones and is missing some. The sample records about 93,000 clones, 95% being singletons. Germline V CDR1 and CDR2: MDHEN, SYDVKM. V lost 6 bases, J lost 6 bases, and 9 bases lay in between. This CDR3 contains 12 residues. This clone was recorded once. The TCR was taken from a human donor in good health. The J gene is TRBJ1-5, the V gene TRBV28; D is ambiguous. Sequenced sample: T cells isolated from PBMCs. CDR3 loop: CASSSPVQPQHF. The CDR3 nucleotides are TGTGCCAGCAGCTCCCCGGTTCAGCCCCAGCATTTT.